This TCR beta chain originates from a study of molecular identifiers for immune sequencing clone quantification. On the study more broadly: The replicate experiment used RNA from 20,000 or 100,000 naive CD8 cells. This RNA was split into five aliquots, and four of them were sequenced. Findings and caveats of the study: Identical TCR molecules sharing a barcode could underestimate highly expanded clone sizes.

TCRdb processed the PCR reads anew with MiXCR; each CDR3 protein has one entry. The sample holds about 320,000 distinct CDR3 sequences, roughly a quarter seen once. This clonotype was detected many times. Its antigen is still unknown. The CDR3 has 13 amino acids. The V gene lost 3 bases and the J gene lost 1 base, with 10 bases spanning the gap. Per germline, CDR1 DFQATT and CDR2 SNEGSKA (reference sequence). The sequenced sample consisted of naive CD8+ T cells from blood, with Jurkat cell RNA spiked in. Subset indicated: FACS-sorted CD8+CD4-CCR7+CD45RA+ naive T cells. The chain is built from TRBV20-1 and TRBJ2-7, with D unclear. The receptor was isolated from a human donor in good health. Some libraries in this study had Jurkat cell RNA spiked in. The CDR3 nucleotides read TGCAGTGCTAGGGCTATTGGGTCCTACGAGCAGTACTTC. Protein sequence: CSARAIGSYEQYF.